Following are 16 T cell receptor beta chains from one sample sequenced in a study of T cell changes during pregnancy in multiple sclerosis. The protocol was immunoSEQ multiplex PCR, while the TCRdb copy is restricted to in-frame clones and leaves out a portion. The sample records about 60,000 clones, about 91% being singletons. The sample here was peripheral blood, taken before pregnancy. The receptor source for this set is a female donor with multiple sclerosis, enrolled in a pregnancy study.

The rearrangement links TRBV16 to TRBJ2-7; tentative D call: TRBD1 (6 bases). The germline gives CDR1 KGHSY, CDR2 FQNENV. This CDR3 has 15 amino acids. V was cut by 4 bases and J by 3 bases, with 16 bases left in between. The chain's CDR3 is CASSLFNQGSYEQYF. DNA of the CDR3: TGTGCCAGCAGCCTCTTCAACCAGGGGAGCTACGAGCAGTACTTC.

This CDR3 is CASSQDTQTYGYTF. CDR3 sequence (DNA): TGTGCCAGCAGCCAAGATACCCAGACTTATGGCTACACCTTC. The chain is built from TRBV4-2 and TRBJ1-2; D is unclear. Trimming took off 0 bases at V and 5 bases at J, with 10 bases between the two ends. The CDR3 is 14 residues long. The germline V gene has CDR1 LGHNA and CDR2 YNFKEQ.

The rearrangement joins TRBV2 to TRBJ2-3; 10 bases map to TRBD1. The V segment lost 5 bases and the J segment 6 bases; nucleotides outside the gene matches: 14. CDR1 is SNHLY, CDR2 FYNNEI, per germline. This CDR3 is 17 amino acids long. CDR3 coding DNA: TGTGCCAGCAGTCGGTCGGGGGGGACAGGGGTACAGGATACGCAGTATTTT. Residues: CASSRSGGTGVQDTQYF.

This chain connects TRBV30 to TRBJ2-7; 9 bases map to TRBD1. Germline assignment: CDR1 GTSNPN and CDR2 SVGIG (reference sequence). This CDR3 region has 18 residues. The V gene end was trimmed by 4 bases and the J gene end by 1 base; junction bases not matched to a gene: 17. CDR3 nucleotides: TGTGCCTGGACCCAAAGGGACAGGGTTCATTTGGGATCCTACGAGCAGTACTTC. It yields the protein CAWTQRDRVHLGSYEQYF. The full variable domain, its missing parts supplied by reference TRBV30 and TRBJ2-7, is SQTIHQWPATLVQPVGSPLSLECTVEGTSNPNLYWYRQAAGRGLQLLFYSVGIGQISSEVPQNLSASRPQDRQFILSSKKLLLSDSGFYLCAWTQRDRVHLGSYEQYFGPGTRLTVT.

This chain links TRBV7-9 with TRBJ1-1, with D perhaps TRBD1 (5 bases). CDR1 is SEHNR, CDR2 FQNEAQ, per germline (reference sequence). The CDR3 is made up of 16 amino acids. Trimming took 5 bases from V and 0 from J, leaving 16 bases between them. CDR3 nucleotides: TGTGCCAGCAGCCCATTTGGGGGGGAAATGAACACTGAAGCTTTCTTT. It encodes CASSPFGGEMNTEAFF.

CDR3: CASSEARGRGGYTF. The CDR3 nucleotides are TGTGCCAGCAGTGAAGCGCGAGGGCGCGGTGGCTACACCTTC. The chain is built from TRBV6-1 and TRBJ1-2; D unclear. Trimming cost V 0 bases and J 7 bases, with 12 bases left between them. Germline-derived CDR1 and CDR2 are MNHNS and SASEGT. The CDR3 is made up of 14 amino acids.

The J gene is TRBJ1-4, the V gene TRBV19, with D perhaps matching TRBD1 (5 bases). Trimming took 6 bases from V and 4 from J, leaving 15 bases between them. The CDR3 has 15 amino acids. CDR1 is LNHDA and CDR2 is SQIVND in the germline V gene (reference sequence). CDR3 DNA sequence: TGTGCCAGTAGCGAGGGGACTTCGTTTAATGAAAAACTGTTTTTT. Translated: CASSEGTSFNEKLFF.

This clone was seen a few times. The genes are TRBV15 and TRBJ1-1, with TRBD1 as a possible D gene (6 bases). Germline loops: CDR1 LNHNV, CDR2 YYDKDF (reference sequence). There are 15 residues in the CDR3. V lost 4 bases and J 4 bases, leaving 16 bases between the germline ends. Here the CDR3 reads CATSTHQTGSTEAFF. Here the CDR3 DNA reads TGTGCCACCAGCACACACCAAACAGGGAGCACTGAAGCTTTCTTT.

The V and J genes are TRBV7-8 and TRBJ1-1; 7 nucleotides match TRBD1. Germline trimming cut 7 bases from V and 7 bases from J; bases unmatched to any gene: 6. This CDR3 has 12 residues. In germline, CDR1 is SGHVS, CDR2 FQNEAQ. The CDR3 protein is CASTKGAGEAFF. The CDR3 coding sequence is TGTGCCAGCACCAAGGGGGCGGGTGAAGCTTTCTTT. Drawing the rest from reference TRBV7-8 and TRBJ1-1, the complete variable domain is GAGVSQSPRYKVAKRGQDVALRCDPISGHVSLFWYQQALGQGPEFLTYFQNEAQLDKSGLPSDRFFAERPEGSVSTLKIQRTQQEDSAVYLCASTKGAGEAFFGQGTRLTVV.

CDR3 loop: CASSLGLAGVETQYF. The CDR3 DNA follows: TGTGCCAGCAGCTTAGGACTAGCGGGGGTAGAGACCCAGTACTTC. The chain has TRBV11-1 and TRBJ2-5, with 12 bases identical to TRBD2. The V segment lost 1 base and the J segment 4 bases; nucleotides outside the gene matches: 1. CDR1 is SGHAT and CDR2 is FQDESV in the germline V gene (reference sequence). The CDR3 is 15 amino acids.

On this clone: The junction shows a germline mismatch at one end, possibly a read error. CDR3: CASSLEVGGGVYNEQFF. CDR3 DNA sequence: TGTGCTAGCAGCTTAGAGGTGGGGGGGGGAGTATACAATGAGCAGTTCTTC. The V gene is TRBV7-7, the J gene TRBJ2-1; TRBD2 matches 7 bases. CDR1 and CDR2 (germline): SSHAT, FNYEAQ (reference sequence). This CDR3 has 17 residues.

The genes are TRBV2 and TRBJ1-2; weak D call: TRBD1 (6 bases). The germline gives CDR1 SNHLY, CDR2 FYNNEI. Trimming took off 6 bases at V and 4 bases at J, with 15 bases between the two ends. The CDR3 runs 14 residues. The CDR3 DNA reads TGTGCCAGCAGCATACAGGGAGATCGCTATGGCTACACCTTC. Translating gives CASSIQGDRYGYTF.

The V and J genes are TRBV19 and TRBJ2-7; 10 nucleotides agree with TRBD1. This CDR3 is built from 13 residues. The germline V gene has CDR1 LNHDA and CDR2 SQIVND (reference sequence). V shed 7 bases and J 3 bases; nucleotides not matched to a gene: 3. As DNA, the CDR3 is TGTGCCAGTAAAGGGACAGGGGACTACGAGCAGTACTTC. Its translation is CASKGTGDYEQYF.

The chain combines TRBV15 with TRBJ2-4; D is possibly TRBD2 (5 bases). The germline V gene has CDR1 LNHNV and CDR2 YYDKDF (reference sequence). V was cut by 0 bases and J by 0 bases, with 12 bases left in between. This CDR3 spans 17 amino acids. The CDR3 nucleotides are TGTGCCACCAGCAGAGAGCGGGTCGCACTAGCCAAAAACATTCAGTACTTC. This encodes CATSRERVALAKNIQYF.

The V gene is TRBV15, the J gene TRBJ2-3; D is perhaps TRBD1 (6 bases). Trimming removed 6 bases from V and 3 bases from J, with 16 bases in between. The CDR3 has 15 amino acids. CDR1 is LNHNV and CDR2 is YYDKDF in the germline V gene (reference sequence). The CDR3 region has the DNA TGTGCCACCAGGCCCCCCGGCAGGGGAACAGATACGCAGTATTTT. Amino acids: CATRPPGRGTDTQYF.

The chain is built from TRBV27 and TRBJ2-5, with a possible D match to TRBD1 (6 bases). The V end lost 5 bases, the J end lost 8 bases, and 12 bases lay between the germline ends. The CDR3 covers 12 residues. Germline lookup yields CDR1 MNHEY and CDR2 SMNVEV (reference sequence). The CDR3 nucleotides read TGTGCCAGCAGTCTCCTGGGGGCCACCCAGTACTTC. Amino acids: CASSLLGATQYF.